This T cell receptor beta chain is drawn from a study of Ad26.COV2.S vaccination and SARS-CoV-2 variants. Study as a whole: Enrolled in COV1001, the donor was in the Ad26.COV2.S trial arm, which received the vaccine. The study gave Ad26.COV2.S intramuscularly, once or twice 56 days apart.

Trimming took 8 bases from V and 3 from J, leaving 4 bases between them. The CDR3 runs to 9 residues. CDR1 GTSNPN and CDR2 SVGIG come from the germline V gene (reference sequence). This sample's treatment: some 20 received Ad26.COV2.S at low or high dose, single or two shots; several received placebo; per-sample allocation not given. Sampling occurred on day 63 after the first vaccine or placebo injection. Recruitment in Boston yielded a donor of adult age, 18-55 years. In the vaccine, an Ad26 vector expressed the SARS-CoV-2 spike of the Wuhan strain. Clones were sequenced by immunoSEQ multiplex PCR, and TCRdb holds only the in-frame ones, with some missing. The repertoire holds approximately 360,000 clones, with 83% as singletons.

The specimen was peripheral blood, collected in a trial of Ad26.COV2.S vaccine versus placebo. This receptor was identified in a person between 18 and 65 years old who received the Ad26.COV2.S COVID-19 vaccine or a placebo. The V and J genes are TRBV30 and TRBJ1-2; D uncertain. CDR3: CAGDYGYTF. In DNA, the CDR3 is TGTGCCGGAGACTATGGCTACACCTTC.